The 24 T cell receptor beta chains below come from one sample, sequenced in a study of shared clonotypes between healthy human individuals. Clones were sequenced by immunoSEQ multiplex PCR, and TCRdb holds only the in-frame ones, with some missing. The sample includes roughly 2,500,000 clones, 93% of them seen just once. Sequenced input: naive CD4+ T cells from PBMCs. The subset: CD45RA+ positively selected. These receptors were collected from a man aged 18-30 years in good health. Some clones in this sample may be carry-over from other donors' samples.

This clone occurred a few times. This CDR3 reads CSVVGGGIQAFF. The CDR3, as DNA: TGCAGCGTTGTCGGGGGAGGGATTCAAGCTTTCTTT. This chain connects TRBV29-1 to TRBJ1-1; maybe TRBD1 (5 bases). The CDR3 is made up of 12 amino acids. Trimming cost V 4 bases and J 9 bases, with 15 bases left between them. Germline V gene sequence: CDR1 SQVTM, CDR2 ANQGSEA.

The chain uses TRBV7-9 and TRBJ2-3, with 13 nucleotides matching TRBD2. Germline values: CDR1 SEHNR, CDR2 FQNEAQ (reference sequence). Losses at the gene ends were 2 bases for V and 3 bases for J; bases not matched to a gene: 5. CDR3 size: 17 residues. CDR3 in amino acids: CASSLKLAGGPTDTQYF. The CDR3 DNA reads TGTGCCAGCAGCTTAAAACTAGCGGGAGGGCCGACAGATACGCAGTATTTT.

V usage is TRBV5-1 and J usage is TRBJ2-5; tentatively, D is TRBD2 (5 bases). The germline V and J ends were trimmed by 7 bases and 5 bases, with 15 bases remaining between them. The CDR3 is 13 amino acids. Germline CDR1 is SGHRS and CDR2 is YFSETQ. CDR3 amino acids: CASSIGAEETQYF. The CDR3 nucleotides read TGCGCCAGCTCCATTGGAGCGGAGGAGACCCAGTACTTC.

The chain combines TRBV7-2 with TRBJ1-5; TRBD1 is a possible D gene (5 bases). V lost 5 bases and J 3 bases, leaving 14 bases between the germline ends. Germline V gene data show CDR1 as SGHTA and CDR2 as FQGNSA. This CDR3 spans 15 amino acids. The CDR3: CASSRDSMNNQPQHF. CDR3 nucleotides: TGTGCCAGCAGCCGGGACTCTATGAACAATCAGCCCCAGCATTTT.

The sample holds one count of this clone. The chain uses TRBV7-8 and TRBJ2-7; 9 nucleotides agree with TRBD1. This CDR3 region has 14 residues. In germline, CDR1 is SGHVS, CDR2 FQNEAQ. V shed 5 bases and J 5 bases; nucleotides not matched to a gene: 7. CDR3 in amino acids: CASSLRDRVHEQYF. CDR3 nucleotides: TGTGCCAGCAGCCTCCGGGACAGGGTACACGAGCAGTACTTC. The full variable domain, its missing parts supplied by reference TRBV7-8 and TRBJ2-7, is GAGVSQSPRYKVAKRGQDVALRCDPISGHVSLFWYQQALGQGPEFLTYFQNEAQLDKSGLPSDRFFAERPEGSVSTLKIQRTQQEDSAVYLCASSLRDRVHEQYFGPGTRLTVT.

The genes are TRBV7-3 and TRBJ2-1, with a possible D match to TRBD2 (6 bases). V was shortened by 1 base and J by 4 bases, with 8 bases between the two germline ends. Germline lookup yields CDR1 SGHTA and CDR2 FQGTGA. The CDR3 runs 14 residues. Here the CDR3 DNA reads TGTGCCAGCAGCTTAATTGCGGGATACAATGAGCAGTTCTTC. Encoded protein: CASSLIAGYNEQFF.

The chain employs TRBV30 and TRBJ1-5; D remains ambiguous. Germline values: CDR1 GTSNPN, CDR2 SVGIG (reference sequence). V was shortened by 2 bases and J by 6 bases, with 11 bases between the two germline ends. This CDR3 is built from 13 residues. The CDR3 DNA is TGTGCCTGGAGTCTCGGGTCCAGTCAGCCCCAGCATTTT. Translated, it gives CAWSLGSSQPQHF.

This chain links TRBV10-2 with TRBJ2-1, with D perhaps TRBD2 (6 bases). The ends were cut back, 5 bases at V and 0 bases at J, with 11 bases in the middle. Germline CDR1 is WSHSY and CDR2 is SAAADI. This CDR3 region has 15 residues. In nucleotides, the CDR3 is TGCGCCAGCAGTCCGGAGGGCCTCTCCTACAATGAGCAGTTCTTC. Translated: CASSPEGLSYNEQFF.

The rearrangement links TRBV6-6 to TRBJ2-4; D is ambiguous. Trimming stripped 7 bases from V and 1 base from J, with 8 bases between. Germline V gene sequence: CDR1 MNHNY, CDR2 SVGAGI (reference sequence). The CDR3 consists of 13 residues. The CDR3 sequence is CASTMAAKNIQYF. As DNA, the CDR3 is TGTGCCAGCACGATGGCGGCCAAAAACATTCAGTACTTC.

The CDR3 DNA is TGTGCCAGCGGTTCGGGACGACCAGGCGGCTACACCTTC. Encoded protein: CASGSGRPGGYTF. The chain is built from TRBV27 and TRBJ1-2; TRBD1 is a possible D gene (5 bases). The germline V gene encodes CDR1 MNHEY and CDR2 SMNVEV (reference sequence). Trimming took off 8 bases at V and 8 bases at J, with 18 bases between the two ends. The CDR3 spans 13 residues.

V gene TRBV5-4 combines with J gene TRBJ2-5; 7 bases are a match to TRBD1. The V segment lost 6 bases and the J segment 1 base; nucleotides outside the gene matches: 12. Germline values: CDR1 SGHNT, CDR2 YYREEE (reference sequence). The CDR3 length is 16 residues. The CDR3 nucleotides read TGTGCCAGCAACCAGGGGGTGGCGGACCTCCAAGAGACCCAGTACTTC. The encoded protein is CASNQGVADLQETQYF.

This clone was seen once. This sequence joins TRBV28 and TRBJ2-1; TRBD2 matches at 11 bases. This CDR3 comprises 16 residues. CDR1 is MDHEN and CDR2 is SYDVKM in the germline V gene. Trimming at V came to 5 bases and at J to 2 bases, leaving 5 bases not matched to a gene. CDR3 sequence (DNA): TGTGCCAGCAGTAGCGGGGGACTAGCGGCCTACAATGAGCAGTTCTTC. Residues: CASSSGGLAAYNEQFF.

The rearrangement uses TRBV5-1 and TRBJ2-2; no definite D call. This CDR3 is built from 15 residues. CDR1 and CDR2 (germline): SGHRS, YFSETQ. The V and J ends lost 0 bases and 0 bases respectively, with 6 bases between them. CDR3 sequence reads: CASSLGVANTGELFF. Written as DNA, the CDR3 is TGCGCCAGCAGCTTGGGAGTCGCGAACACCGGGGAGCTGTTTTTT.

This chain joins TRBV10-3 and TRBJ2-6; D not resolved. The CDR3 covers 15 residues. V gave up 5 bases and J gave up 4 bases, with 12 bases separating them. Germline V gene lookup returns CDR1 ENHRY and CDR2 SYGVKD. The CDR3 loop reads CAISNQVRGANVLTF. The CDR3 region has the DNA TGTGCCATCAGTAACCAGGTGAGAGGGGCCAACGTCCTGACTTTC.

As for this clone: At the DNA level, this CDR3 is encoded by other sequences in the same sample as well. V usage is TRBV18 and J usage is TRBJ2-1; D call uncertain. The CDR3 totals 13 residues. Germline-derived CDR1 and CDR2 are KGHSH and LQKENI. The ends were cut back, 3 bases at V and 5 bases at J, with 8 bases in the middle. This CDR3 reads CASSPTLNNEQFF. For the CDR3, the DNA is TGTGCCAGCTCACCGACCTTAAACAATGAGCAGTTCTTC.

This chain joins TRBV27 and TRBJ1-1; weak D call: TRBD1 (6 bases). V shed 5 bases and J shed 5 bases, with 15 bases lying between them. This CDR3 spans 14 amino acids. From germline, CDR1 is MNHEY and CDR2 SMNVEV (reference sequence). DNA for the CDR3: TGTGCCAGCAGTACAAAGCGAGGGGGGACTGAAGCTTTCTTT. Its translation is CASSTKRGGTEAFF.

The gene calls are TRBV5-1 and TRBJ1-2; no firm D call. Germline lookup yields CDR1 SGHRS and CDR2 YFSETQ. The CDR3 contains 15 residues. Trimming left V 0 bases short and J 8 bases short, with 17 bases between. The CDR3 reads CASSLEHVTAGGYTF. As DNA, the CDR3 is TGCGCCAGCAGCTTGGAACACGTGACCGCAGGAGGCTACACCTTC.

The chain recombines TRBV5-1 with TRBJ2-1; TRBD1 agrees at 7 bases. Germline V gene sequence: CDR1 SGHRS, CDR2 YFSETQ. CDR3 length: 17 residues. V trimming: 0 bases; J trimming: 1 base; junction bases outside the gene matches: 7. The CDR3 loop reads CASSLVLGTVSYNEQFF. The CDR3 nucleotides are TGCGCCAGCAGCTTGGTGTTAGGGACAGTTTCCTACAATGAGCAGTTCTTC.

The chain couples TRBV5-1 to TRBJ1-2; TRBD1 is a possible D gene (6 bases). Deletions cut 0 bases from V and 7 bases from J, with 10 bases between. The CDR3 has 13 residues. Germline V gene lookup returns CDR1 SGHRS and CDR2 YFSETQ. CDR3 in amino acids: CASSLDGQSGYTF. The DNA of the CDR3 is TGCGCCAGCAGCTTGGACGGACAGAGTGGCTACACCTTC.

V usage is TRBV7-2 and J usage is TRBJ2-7, with 7 bases fitting TRBD1. The germline V gene encodes CDR1 SGHTA and CDR2 FQGNSA. The ends lost 5 bases at V and 3 bases at J; junction bases unmatched: 4. This CDR3 is built from 13 residues. CDR3: CASSIGTVYEQYF. The DNA for the CDR3 is TGTGCCAGCAGCATAGGGACAGTCTACGAGCAGTACTTC.

Comments on this clone: Other DNA sequences in this specimen translate into the identical CDR3. This CDR3 is CASSLDPGGSYEQYF. In DNA, the CDR3 is TGTGCCAGCAGCTTAGACCCCGGGGGGTCCTACGAGCAGTACTTC. V gene TRBV7-2 combines with J gene TRBJ2-7, with 7 bases fitting TRBD2. The J segment lost 1 base and the V segment lost 1 base, leaving 4 bases of the junction unmatched. CDR3 size: 15 residues. CDR1 and CDR2 from the germline V gene are SGHTA and FQGNSA.

This sequence joins TRBV5-6 and TRBJ2-3; D ambiguous. V was shortened by 2 bases and J by 2 bases, with 9 bases between the two germline ends. This CDR3 contains 14 residues. Germline lookup yields CDR1 SGHDT and CDR2 YYEEEE. The CDR3 is CASSFWRLTDTQYF. The CDR3 DNA sequence: TGTGCCAGCAGCTTCTGGCGGCTCACAGATACGCAGTATTTT.

This chain connects TRBV7-9 to TRBJ2-7; D may be TRBD1 (6 bases). V was cut by 3 bases and J by 1 base, with 10 bases left in between. The germline V gene encodes CDR1 SEHNR and CDR2 FQNEAQ (reference sequence). This CDR3 comprises 14 residues. The DNA of the CDR3 is TGTGCCAGCAGCTTTGACCAGGGGTCCTACGAGCAGTACTTC. It codes for CASSFDQGSYEQYF.

The rearrangement links TRBV9 to TRBJ2-2; D perhaps matches TRBD2 (5 bases). The length of the CDR3 is 15 residues. The germline CDR1 and CDR2 sequences are SGDLS and YYNGEE. V was shortened by 4 bases and J by 4 bases, with 14 bases between the two germline ends. The CDR3 reads CASSKDSYTTGELFF. The DNA of the CDR3 is TGTGCCAGCAGCAAGGACTCATATACCACCGGGGAGCTGTTTTTT.